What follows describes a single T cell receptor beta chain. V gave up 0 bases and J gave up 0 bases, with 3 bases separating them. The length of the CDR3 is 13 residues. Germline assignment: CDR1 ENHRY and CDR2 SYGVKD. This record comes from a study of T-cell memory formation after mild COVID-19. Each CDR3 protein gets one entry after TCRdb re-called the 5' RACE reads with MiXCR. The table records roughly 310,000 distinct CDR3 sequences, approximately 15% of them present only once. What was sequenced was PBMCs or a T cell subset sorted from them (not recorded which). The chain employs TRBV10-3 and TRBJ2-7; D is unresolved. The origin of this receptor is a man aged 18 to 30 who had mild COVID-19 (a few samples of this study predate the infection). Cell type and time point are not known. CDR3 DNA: TGTGCCATCAGTGAGTCCAGCTCCTACGAGCAGTACTTC. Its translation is CAISESSSYEQYF.